A single T cell receptor beta chain is shown here with its context. The antigen remains unidentified. This sample is part of a study of T cells in Graves' hyperthyroidism and ophthalmopathy. Overall study results and limits: Ophthalmopathy was identified by the model a median approximately six months ahead of onset.

The CDR3 loop spans 13 amino acids. V was trimmed by 0 bases and J by 6 bases, leaving 8 bases between them. Germline V gene lookup returns CDR1 LNHNV and CDR2 YYDKDF (reference sequence). RNA transcripts were the template for amplifying TCR beta CDR3 regions. HTBI primers were the set used in a first-round RT-PCR of the TCR CDR3. In TCRdb, the multiplex PCR reads were re-called with MiXCR into one record per CDR3 protein. The profile covers under 700,000 distinct CDR3 sequences, with 15% to 20% appearing a single time and around 19% taken by the ten largest. The origin of this receptor is a woman younger than 30 with Graves' hyperthyroidism. This rearrangement joins TRBV15 to TRBJ1-2, with D possibly TRBD1 on 5 matching bases. Sequenced sample: blood. CDR3 sequence: CATSREGDNGYTF. The CDR3 DNA reads TGTGCCACCAGCAGAGAGGGGGATAATGGCTACACCTTC.